The clone carrying this T cell receptor beta chain has just a few counts. CDR1 is SGHRS and CDR2 is YFSETQ in the germline V gene. The CDR3 loop spans 15 amino acids. Trimming cost V 2 bases and J 1 base; bases outside gene matches: 1. The data derive from a study of blood T cell repertoires in COVID-19. Profiling relied on immunoSEQ multiplex PCR, and the TCRdb table lists in-frame clones only, not all of them. Among approximately 35,000 clones listed, 80% were seen once. Material for sequencing was peripheral blood. The chain joins TRBV5-1 to TRBJ2-1; 9 positions match TRBD2. The TCR comes from a man older than 75 with acute or convalescent COVID-19. The CDR3, as DNA: TGCGCCAGCAGCTTTACTAGCGGGTCCTACAATGAGCAGTTCTTC. This sequence encodes CASSFTSGSYNEQFF. Together with reference TRBV5-1 and TRBJ2-1, the CDR3 gives the full variable domain: KAGVTQTPRYLIKTRGQQVTLSCSPISGHRSVSWYQQTPGQGLQFLFEYFSETQRNKGNFPGRFSGRQFSNSRSEMNVSTLELGDSALYLCASSFTSGSYNEQFFGPGTRLTVL.